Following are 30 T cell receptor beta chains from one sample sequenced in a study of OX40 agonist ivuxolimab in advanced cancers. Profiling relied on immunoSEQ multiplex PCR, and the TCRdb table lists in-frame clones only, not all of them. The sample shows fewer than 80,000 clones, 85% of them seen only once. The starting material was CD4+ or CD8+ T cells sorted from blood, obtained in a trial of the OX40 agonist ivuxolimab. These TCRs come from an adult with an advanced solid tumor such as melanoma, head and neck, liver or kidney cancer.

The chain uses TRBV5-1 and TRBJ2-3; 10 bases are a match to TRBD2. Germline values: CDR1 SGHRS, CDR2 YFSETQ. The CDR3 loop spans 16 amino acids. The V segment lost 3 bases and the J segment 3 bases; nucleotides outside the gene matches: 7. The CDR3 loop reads CASSSIAGGLTDTQYF. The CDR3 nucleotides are TGCGCCAGCAGCTCTATAGCGGGGGGCTTGACAGATACGCAGTATTTT.

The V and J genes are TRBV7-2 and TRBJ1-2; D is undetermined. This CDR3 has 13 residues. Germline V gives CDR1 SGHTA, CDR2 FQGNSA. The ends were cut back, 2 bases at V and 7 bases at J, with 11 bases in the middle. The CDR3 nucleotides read TGTGCCAGCAGCTTATCATCCTGGGGTGGCTACACCTTC. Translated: CASSLSSWGGYTF.

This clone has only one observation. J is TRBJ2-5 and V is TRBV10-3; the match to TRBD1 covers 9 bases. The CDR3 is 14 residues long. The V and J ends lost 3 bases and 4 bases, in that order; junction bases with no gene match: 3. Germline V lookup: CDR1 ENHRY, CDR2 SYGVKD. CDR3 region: CAISEQGAGETQYF. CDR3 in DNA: TGTGCCATCAGTGAACAGGGGGCGGGAGAGACCCAGTACTTC.

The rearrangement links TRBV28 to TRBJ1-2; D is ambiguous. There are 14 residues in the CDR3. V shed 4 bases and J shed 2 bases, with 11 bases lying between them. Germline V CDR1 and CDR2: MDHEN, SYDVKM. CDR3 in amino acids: CASSSPQENYGYTF. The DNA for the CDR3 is TGTGCCAGCAGTTCCCCTCAGGAGAACTATGGCTACACCTTC.

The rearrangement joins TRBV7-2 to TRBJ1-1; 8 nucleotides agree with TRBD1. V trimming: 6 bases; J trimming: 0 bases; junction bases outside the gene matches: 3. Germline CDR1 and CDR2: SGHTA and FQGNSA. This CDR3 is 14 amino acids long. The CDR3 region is CASSTGQVNTEAFF. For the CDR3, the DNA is TGTGCCAGCAGTACGGGACAGGTGAACACTGAAGCTTTCTTT.

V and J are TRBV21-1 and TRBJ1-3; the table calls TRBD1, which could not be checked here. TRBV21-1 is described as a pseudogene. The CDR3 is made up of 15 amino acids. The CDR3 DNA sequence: TGTGCCAGCAGCAAATGGGGGCTAGGTGGAAACACCATATATTTT. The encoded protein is CASSKWGLGGNTIYF.

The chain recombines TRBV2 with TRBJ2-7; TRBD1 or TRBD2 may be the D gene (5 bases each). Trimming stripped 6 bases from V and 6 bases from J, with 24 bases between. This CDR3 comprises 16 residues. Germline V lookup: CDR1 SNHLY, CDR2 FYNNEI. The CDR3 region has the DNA TGTGCCAGCAGGCAAAGGACGGGGCCGCTTGTGCTCGAGCAGTACTTC. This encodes CASRQRTGPLVLEQYF.

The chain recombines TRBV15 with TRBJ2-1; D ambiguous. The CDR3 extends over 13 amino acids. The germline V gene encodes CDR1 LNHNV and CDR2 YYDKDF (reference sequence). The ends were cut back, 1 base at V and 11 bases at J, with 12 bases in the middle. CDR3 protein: CATSRALQLKQFF. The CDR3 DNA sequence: TGTGCCACCAGCAGAGCCTTACAGCTTAAGCAGTTCTTC.

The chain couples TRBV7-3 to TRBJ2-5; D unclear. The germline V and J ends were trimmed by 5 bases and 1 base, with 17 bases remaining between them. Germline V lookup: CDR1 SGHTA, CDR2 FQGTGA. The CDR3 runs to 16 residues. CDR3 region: CASSLRPQATQETQYF. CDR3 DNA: TGTGCCAGCAGCCTCCGGCCCCAAGCGACCCAAGAGACCCAGTACTTC.

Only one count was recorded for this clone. In DNA form, the CDR3 reads TGTGCCAGCAGTGACCCCCTAGCGGGATCCTACAATGAGCAGTTCTTC. This sequence encodes CASSDPLAGSYNEQFF. The rearrangement joins TRBV25-1 to TRBJ2-1, with 9 bases matching TRBD2. The CDR3 extends over 16 amino acids. The germline V gene encodes CDR1 MGHDK and CDR2 SYGVNS. J gave up 1 base and V 3 bases, and 4 bases lay outside the gene matches.

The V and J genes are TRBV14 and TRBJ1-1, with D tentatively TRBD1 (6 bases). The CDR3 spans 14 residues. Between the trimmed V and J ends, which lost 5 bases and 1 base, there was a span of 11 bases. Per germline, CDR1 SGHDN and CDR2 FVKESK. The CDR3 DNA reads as TGTGCCAGCAGCAAGGGGGGGCGGAACACTGAAGCTTTCTTT. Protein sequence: CASSKGGRNTEAFF.

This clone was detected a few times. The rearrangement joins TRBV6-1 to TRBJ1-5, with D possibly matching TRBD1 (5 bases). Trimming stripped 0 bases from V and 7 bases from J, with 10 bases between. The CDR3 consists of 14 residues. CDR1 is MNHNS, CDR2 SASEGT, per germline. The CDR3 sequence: CASSEAGPRQPQHF. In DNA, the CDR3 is TGTGCCAGCAGTGAAGCGGGACCTCGGCAGCCCCAGCATTTT.

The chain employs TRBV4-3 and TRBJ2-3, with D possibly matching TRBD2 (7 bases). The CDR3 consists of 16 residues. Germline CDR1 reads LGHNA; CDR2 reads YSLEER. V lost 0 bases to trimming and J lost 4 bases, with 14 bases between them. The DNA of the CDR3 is TGCGCCAGCAGCCAAGAAGTAGGGGGGGCCCCAGATACGCAGTATTTT. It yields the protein CASSQEVGGAPDTQYF.

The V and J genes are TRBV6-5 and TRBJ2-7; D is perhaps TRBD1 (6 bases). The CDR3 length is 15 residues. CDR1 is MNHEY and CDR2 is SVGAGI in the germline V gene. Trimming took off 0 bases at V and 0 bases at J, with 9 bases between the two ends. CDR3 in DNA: TGTGCCAGCAGTTACTCGGGGGCTGTCTCCTACGAGCAGTACTTC. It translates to CASSYSGAVSYEQYF.

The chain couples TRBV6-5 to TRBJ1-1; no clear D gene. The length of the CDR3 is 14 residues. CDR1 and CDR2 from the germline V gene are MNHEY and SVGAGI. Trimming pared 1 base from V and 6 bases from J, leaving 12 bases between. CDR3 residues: CASSYFQVGAEAFF. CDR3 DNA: TGTGCCAGCAGTTACTTTCAGGTTGGAGCTGAAGCTTTCTTT.

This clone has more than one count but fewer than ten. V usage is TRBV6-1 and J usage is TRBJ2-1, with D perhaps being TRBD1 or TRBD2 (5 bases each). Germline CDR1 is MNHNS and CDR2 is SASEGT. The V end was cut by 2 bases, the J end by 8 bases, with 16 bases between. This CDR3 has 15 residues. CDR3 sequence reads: CASSERGRGLDEQFF. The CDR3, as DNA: TGTGCCAGCAGTGAAAGGGGACGGGGCCTCGATGAGCAGTTCTTC.

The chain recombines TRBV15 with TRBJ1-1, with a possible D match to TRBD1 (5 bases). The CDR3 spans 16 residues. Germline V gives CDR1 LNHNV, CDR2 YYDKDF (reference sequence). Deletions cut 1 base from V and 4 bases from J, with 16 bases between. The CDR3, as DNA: TGTGCCACCAGCAGAGGGGTCGGGGGGACTAGCACTGAAGCTTTCTTT. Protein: CATSRGVGGTSTEAFF.

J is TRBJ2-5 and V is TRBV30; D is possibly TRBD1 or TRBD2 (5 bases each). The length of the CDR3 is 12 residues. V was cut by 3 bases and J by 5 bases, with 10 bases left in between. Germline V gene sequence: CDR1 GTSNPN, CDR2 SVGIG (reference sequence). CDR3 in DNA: TGTGCCTGGAGCCCCCGGGGCGAGACCCAGTACTTC. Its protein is CAWSPRGETQYF.

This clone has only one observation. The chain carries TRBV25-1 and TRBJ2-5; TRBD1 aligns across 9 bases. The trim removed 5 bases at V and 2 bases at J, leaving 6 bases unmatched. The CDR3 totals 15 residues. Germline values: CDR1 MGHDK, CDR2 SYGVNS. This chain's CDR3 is CASSPPGQGQETQYF. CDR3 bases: TGTGCCAGCAGTCCCCCGGGACAGGGTCAAGAGACCCAGTACTTC.

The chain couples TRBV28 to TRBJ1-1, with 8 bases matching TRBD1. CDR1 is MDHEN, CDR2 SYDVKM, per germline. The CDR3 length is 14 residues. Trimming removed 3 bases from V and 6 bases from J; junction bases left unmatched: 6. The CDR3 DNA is TGTGCCAGCAGTTTGGACAGGGTCCTGGCTGAAGCTTTCTTT. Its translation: CASSLDRVLAEAFF.

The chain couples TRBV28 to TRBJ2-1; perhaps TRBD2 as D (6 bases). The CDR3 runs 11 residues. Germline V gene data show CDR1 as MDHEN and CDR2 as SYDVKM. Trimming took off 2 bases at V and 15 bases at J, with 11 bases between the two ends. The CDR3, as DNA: TGTGCCAGCAGTTTAACCCGGGAGATGTTCTTC. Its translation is CASSLTREMFF.

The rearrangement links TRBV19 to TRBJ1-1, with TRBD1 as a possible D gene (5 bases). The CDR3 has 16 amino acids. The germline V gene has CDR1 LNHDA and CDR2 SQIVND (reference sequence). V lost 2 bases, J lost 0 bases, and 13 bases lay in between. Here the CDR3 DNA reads TGTGCCAGTAGTATAACGGGGGGACCCATGAACACTGAAGCTTTCTTT. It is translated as CASSITGGPMNTEAFF.

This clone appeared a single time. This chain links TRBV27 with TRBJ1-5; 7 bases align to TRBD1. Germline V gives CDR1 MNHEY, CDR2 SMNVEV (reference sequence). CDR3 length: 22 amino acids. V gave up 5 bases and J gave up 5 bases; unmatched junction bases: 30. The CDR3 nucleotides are TGTGCCAGCAGTGCCCGAACTTTGAGGTTGCGGGGACAGCCTGAGGTCCATCAGCCCCAGCATTTT. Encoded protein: CASSARTLRLRGQPEVHQPQHF.

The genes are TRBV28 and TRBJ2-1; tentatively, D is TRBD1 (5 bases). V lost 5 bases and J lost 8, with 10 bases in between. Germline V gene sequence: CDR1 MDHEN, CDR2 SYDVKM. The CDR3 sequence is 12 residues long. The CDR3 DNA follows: TGTGCCAGCAGTGCTGACAGTCATGAGCAGTTCTTC. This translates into CASSADSHEQFF.

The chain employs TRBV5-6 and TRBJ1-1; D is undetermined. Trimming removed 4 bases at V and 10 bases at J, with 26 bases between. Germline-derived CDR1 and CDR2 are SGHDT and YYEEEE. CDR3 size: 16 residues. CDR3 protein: CASSDDRYAGMGIAFF. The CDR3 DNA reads TGTGCCAGCAGCGACGACCGGTATGCGGGCATGGGGATAGCTTTCTTT.

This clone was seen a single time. CDR3 in DNA: TGTGCCAGCAGCTTAGGGTCAACGGGAGGGAGTTACGAGCAGTACTTC. Protein product: CASSLGSTGGSYEQYF. The rearrangement joins TRBV7-6 to TRBJ2-7; 8 nucleotides align to TRBD2. Germline lookup yields CDR1 SGHVS and CDR2 FNYEAQ. CDR3 length equals 16 residues. V was pared by 1 base and J by 4 bases, with 9 bases of the junction left unmatched. The full variable domain, its missing parts supplied by reference TRBV7-6 and TRBJ2-7, is GAGVSQSPRYKVTKRGQDVALRCDPISGHVSLYWYRQALGQGPEFLTYFNYEAQQDKSGLPNDRFSAERPEGSISTLTIQRTEQRDSAMYRCASSLGSTGGSYEQYFGPGTRLTVT.

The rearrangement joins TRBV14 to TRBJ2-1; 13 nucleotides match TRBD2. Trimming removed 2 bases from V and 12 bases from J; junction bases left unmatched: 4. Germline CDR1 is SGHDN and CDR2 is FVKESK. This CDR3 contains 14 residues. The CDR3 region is CASSQRGLAGPQFF. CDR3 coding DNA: TGTGCCAGCAGCCAACGGGGACTAGCGGGACCGCAGTTCTTC.

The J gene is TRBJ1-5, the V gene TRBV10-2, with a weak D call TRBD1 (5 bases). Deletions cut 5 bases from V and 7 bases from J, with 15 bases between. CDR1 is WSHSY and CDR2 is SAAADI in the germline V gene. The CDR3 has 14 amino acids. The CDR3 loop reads CASSQDRGRQPQHF. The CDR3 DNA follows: TGCGCCAGCAGTCAAGACAGAGGGCGGCAGCCCCAGCATTTT.

The CDR3 loop reads CASSPLGANTGELFF. The CDR3 bases are TGTGCCAGCTCACCATTAGGGGCGAACACCGGGGAGCTGTTTTTT. V gene TRBV18 combines with J gene TRBJ2-2, with a weak D call TRBD1 (5 bases). The CDR3 runs to 15 residues. The germline V gene encodes CDR1 KGHSH and CDR2 LQKENI. The V end was cut by 2 bases, the J end by 0 bases, with 7 bases between. Variable domain in full (rest from reference TRBV18 and TRBJ2-2): NAGVMQNPRHLVRRRGQEARLRCSPMKGHSHVYWYRQLPEEGLKFMVYLQKENIIDESGMPKERFSAEFPKEGPSILRIQQVVRGDSAAYFCASSPLGANTGELFFGEGSRLTVL.

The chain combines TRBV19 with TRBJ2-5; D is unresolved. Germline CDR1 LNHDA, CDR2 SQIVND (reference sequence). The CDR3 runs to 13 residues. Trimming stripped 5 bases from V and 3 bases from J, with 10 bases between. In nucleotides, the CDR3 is TGTGCCAGTAGTGGTAATCGGGAAGAGACCCAGTACTTC. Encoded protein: CASSGNREETQYF.